This entry is about one T cell receptor (beta chain). This specimen comes from a study of blood T cell repertoires in COVID-19. Study overall: COVID-19 samples, acute and convalescent, were from the United States, Italy and Spain. The cDNA or gDNA used as material had been derived from T cells, B-cell-depleted T cells, or PBMCs.

Trimming removed 7 bases at V and 4 bases at J, with 17 bases between. CDR3 length equals 15 residues. CDR1 is MDHEN and CDR2 is SYDVKM in the germline V gene. Original data processing: Reference gene primer amplification gave nucleated cell count estimates. Assay used: immunoSEQ multiplex PCR; TCRdb lists only in-frame clones, some missing. That table supplies the V and J calls and clone size; D and trimming were determined from the DNA. The sample includes some 60,000 clones, less than 85% of them seen just once. The sequence was collected from a woman aged 45-59 years with active or convalescent COVID-19. Sequencing used peripheral blood. The gene calls are TRBV28 and TRBJ1-5; D is perhaps TRBD1 (6 bases). The CDR3: CASMKRGKGNQPQHF. DNA for the CDR3: TGTGCCAGCATGAAGAGGGGGAAGGGAAATCAGCCCCAGCATTTT.